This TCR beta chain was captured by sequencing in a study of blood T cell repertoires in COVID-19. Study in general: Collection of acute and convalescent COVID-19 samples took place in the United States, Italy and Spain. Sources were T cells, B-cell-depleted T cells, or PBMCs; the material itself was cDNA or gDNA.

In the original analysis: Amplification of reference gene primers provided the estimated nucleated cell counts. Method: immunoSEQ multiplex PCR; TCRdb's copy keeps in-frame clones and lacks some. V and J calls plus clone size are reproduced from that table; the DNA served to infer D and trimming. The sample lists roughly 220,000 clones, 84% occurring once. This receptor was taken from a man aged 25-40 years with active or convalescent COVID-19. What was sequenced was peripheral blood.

CDR3 sequence (DNA): TGTGCCTGGAGTGTGAGGCAGACCTCTTTTAACTATGGCTACACCTTC. It codes for CAWSVRQTSFNYGYTF. The genes are TRBV30 and TRBJ1-2; no clear D. Deletions cut 0 bases from V and 1 base from J, with 15 bases between. The germline V gene encodes CDR1 GTSNPN and CDR2 SVGIG (reference sequence). The CDR3 totals 16 residues.